A selection of T cell receptor beta chains follows, all from one sample in a study of shared T cell receptors in the human thymus. Sequencing used immunoSEQ multiplex PCR; TCRdb keeps in-frame clones, though not all of them. The table shows roughly 410,000 clones, with 95% occurring only once. Sequences were obtained from thymocytes. The receptor source for this set is a human donor. The conserved cysteine and the conserved F or W are not part of the CDR3 here.

j_call v_call cdr3_aa
TRBJ1-5 TRBV19 ASSASDRGHSNQPQH
TRBJ2-3 TRBV21-1 ASSKGRSSGKRDFQDTQY
TRBJ2-7 TRBV27 ASSLSFRTSSYEQY
TRBJ2-7 TRBV18 ASSPDIGPHKNSYEQY
TRBJ1-5 TRBV11-2 ASSLDGGGTLNQPQH
TRBJ2-3 TRBV27 ASTQGLREHTQY
TRBJ2-1 TRBV18 ASSRLAAHNEQF
TRBJ2-5 TRBV2 ASSFPGGGQETQY
TRBJ2-2 TRBV13 ASSLGPRLAGTNTGELF
TRBJ2-1 TRBV9 ASSGLYNEQF
TRBJ1-2 TRBV6-5 ASSYQGVWGYGYT
TRBJ1-2 TRBV11-2 ASSRELYGYT
TRBJ2-7 TRBV11-3 ASSDRDRGSYEQY
TRBJ2-1 TRBV6-4 ASSDRDRAYNEQF
TRBJ2-7 TRBV19 ASNPPGRSYEQY
TRBJ2-1 TRBV6-1 ASSVHTSSYNEQF
TRBJ2-3 TRBV7-6 ASSLVSVGVATDTQY
TRBJ2-6 TRBV7-9 ASSSTGVGANVLT
TRBJ2-2 TRBV7-8 ASSLVSGTGELF
TRBJ2-1 TRBV7-9 ASSLLGPEGYEQF
TRBJ2-4 TRBV7-2 ASRDGKNIQY
TRBJ2-7 TRBV7-2 ASSLGRTYEQY